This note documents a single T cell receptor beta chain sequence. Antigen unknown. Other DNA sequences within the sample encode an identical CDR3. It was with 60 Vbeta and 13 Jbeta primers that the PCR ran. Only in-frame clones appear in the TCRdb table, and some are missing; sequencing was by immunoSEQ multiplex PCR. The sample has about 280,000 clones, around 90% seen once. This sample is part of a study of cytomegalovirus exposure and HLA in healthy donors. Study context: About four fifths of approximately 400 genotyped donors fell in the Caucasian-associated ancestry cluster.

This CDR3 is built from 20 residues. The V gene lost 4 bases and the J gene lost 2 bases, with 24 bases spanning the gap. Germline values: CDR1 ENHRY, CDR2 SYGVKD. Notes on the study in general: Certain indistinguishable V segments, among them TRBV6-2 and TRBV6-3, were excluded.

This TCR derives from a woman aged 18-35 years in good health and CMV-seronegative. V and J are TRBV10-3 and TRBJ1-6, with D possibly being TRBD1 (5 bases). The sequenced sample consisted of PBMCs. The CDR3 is CAISGGAGLVSSPYNSPLHF. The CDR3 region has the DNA TGTGCCATCAGTGGTGGGGCTGGGTTAGTAAGTTCCCCCTATAATTCACCCCTCCACTTT.